This T cell receptor (beta chain) came from a study of cytomegalovirus exposure and HLA in healthy donors. Study-wide results and limits: Sequencing artifact likely explains a cluster of highly shared sequence variants. Other equally common chains were less clonally expanded than HLA-associated TCR beta chains, a later analysis showed. Presence/absence analyses rested on an assumption that sequencing depth was roughly uniform across donors. TCR beta V- and J-gene trimming was later associated with a missense DCLRE1C variant.

The V gene's germline CDR1 is SGHKS and CDR2 YYEKEE (reference sequence). The CDR3 totals 14 residues. V was trimmed by 4 bases and J by 3 bases, leaving 10 bases between them. Turning to this clone: Its antigen is unknown.

The PCR employed 60 Vbeta primers together with 13 Jbeta primers. Libraries were prepared by immunoSEQ multiplex PCR; TCRdb keeps only in-frame clonotypes and omits some of them. The data show about 150,000 clones, around 83% seen once. The sample comprised PBMCs. The receptor's source is a woman younger than 30 in good health and CMV-seronegative. The V gene is TRBV5-5, the J gene TRBJ1-4; a weak D match, TRBD1 (5 bases). The CDR3, as DNA: TGTGCCAGCAGCCCGGGGGGATCTAATGAAAAACTGTTTTTT. This sequence encodes CASSPGGSNEKLFF. The full variable domain, rest sourced from reference TRBV5-5 and TRBJ1-4, is DAGVTQSPTHLIKTRGQQVTLRCSPISGHKSVSWYQQVLGQGPQFIFQYYEKEERGRGNFPDRFSARQFPNYSSELNVNALLLGDSALYLCASSPGGSNEKLFFGSGTQLSVL.